A selection of T cell receptor beta chains follows, all from one sample in a study of shared clonotypes between healthy human individuals. Here immunoSEQ multiplex PCR was the method, and the copy in TCRdb shows in-frame clones only, minus some. The data show about 730,000 clones, with over 55% seen just once and more than 1.5% held by the top ten. The sequenced sample was memory CD4+ T cells sorted from blood. The receptors originated from a woman aged 30 to 39 in good health. CDR3s include the opening cysteine and the closing phenylalanine or tryptophan. The order of the fields is CDR3 protein, V gene, CDR3 length.

cdr3_aa: CASSRGDRDNEKLFF
v_call: TRBV5-1
cdr3_length: 15

cdr3_aa: CAWSEQVDEQFF
v_call: TRBV30
cdr3_length: 12

cdr3_aa: CASSSGGSNYGYTF
v_call: TRBV27
cdr3_length: 14

cdr3_aa: CASRPTGGKQETQYF
v_call: TRBV2
cdr3_length: 15

cdr3_aa: CASSYSLFDGGRSYTF
v_call: TRBV6-5
cdr3_length: 16

cdr3_aa: CASSYRQGSTDTQYF
v_call: TRBV5-6
cdr3_length: 15

cdr3_aa: CASSLTQFYNEQFF
v_call: TRBV27
cdr3_length: 14

cdr3_aa: CASSLGTASNQPQHF
v_call: TRBV5-1
cdr3_length: 15

cdr3_aa: CASRNPTQETQYF
v_call: TRBV28
cdr3_length: 13

cdr3_aa: CASSPIAGGNTDTQYF
v_call: TRBV7-3
cdr3_length: 16

cdr3_aa: CSAAHKDEQYF
v_call: TRBV20-1
cdr3_length: 11

cdr3_aa: CASSRASSYEQYF
v_call: TRBV25-1
cdr3_length: 13

cdr3_aa: CASSVDSTDTQYF
v_call: TRBV5-1
cdr3_length: 13

cdr3_aa: CASSYGHPNSNQPQHF
v_call: TRBV5-5
cdr3_length: 16

cdr3_aa: CASSARLAGGGNEQFF
v_call: TRBV5-8
cdr3_length: 16

cdr3_aa: CASSPRLAGSQGNEQFF
v_call: TRBV7-9
cdr3_length: 17

cdr3_aa: CASSFGQTASYEQYF
v_call: TRBV28
cdr3_length: 15

cdr3_aa: CASSGREGNAELFF
v_call: TRBV5-1
cdr3_length: 14